Below, one T cell receptor beta chain is given with its context. Researchers ran the PCR with 60 Vbeta and 13 Jbeta primers. TCRdb keeps only in-frame clones here, not all; method: immunoSEQ multiplex PCR. The sample has approximately 110,000 clones. This specimen belongs to a study of cytomegalovirus exposure and HLA in healthy donors. V was pared by 3 bases and J by 7 bases, with 7 bases of the junction left unmatched. The CDR3 spans 15 residues. This TCR came from a man aged 25 to 40 in good health and CMV-seronegative. The sequenced material came from PBMCs. This chain connects TRBV23-1 to TRBJ2-1, with 9 bases fitting TRBD1. TRBV23-1 is placed among ORFs of uncertain function. The CDR3 protein is CASSHRDRERNEQFF. In nucleotides, the CDR3 is TGCGCCAGCAGTCACCGGGACAGGGAAAGGAATGAGCAGTTCTTC.